This is a list of T cell receptor beta chains from one sample in a study of blood T cell repertoires in COVID-19. Produced via immunoSEQ multiplex PCR; TCRdb's table is partial and in-frame only. The sample includes fewer than 250,000 clones, approximately 81% of them seen just once. Sequenced input: peripheral blood. These receptors all come from a man younger than 40 with active or convalescent COVID-19. Each CDR3 is given with its conserved first and last residue. D genes are given only for firm matches. The size of a clone is reported for some rows only, either as once, few or many, or as a class for expanded clones.

clone_size: NA
v_call: TRBV19
j_call: TRBJ1-5
d_call: NA
cdr3_aa: CASSISPNQPQHF
cdr3_nt: TGTGCCAGTAGTATTTCCCCAAATCAGCCCCAGCATTTT

clone_size: NA
v_call: TRBV4-1
j_call: TRBJ1-2
d_call: TRBD1
cdr3_aa: CASSQLGQGPNYGYTF
cdr3_nt: TGCGCCAGCAGCCAACTTGGACAGGGACCTAACTATGGCTACACCTTC

clone_size: NA
v_call: TRBV5-1
j_call: TRBJ1-4
d_call: NA
cdr3_aa: CASSVAGEKLFF
cdr3_nt: TGCGCCAGCAGCGTGGCGGGTGAAAAACTGTTTTTT

clone_size: NA
v_call: TRBV5-1
j_call: TRBJ1-4
d_call: NA
cdr3_aa: CASSLASTNEKLFF
cdr3_nt: TGCGCCAGCAGCTTGGCCTCAACTAATGAAAAACTGTTTTTT

clone_size: NA
v_call: TRBV10-3
j_call: TRBJ2-4
d_call: NA
cdr3_aa: CAISRDTQAKNIQYF
cdr3_nt: TGTGCCATCAGTCGGGACACTCAAGCCAAAAACATTCAGTACTTC

clone_size: NA
v_call: TRBV30
j_call: TRBJ1-4
d_call: NA
cdr3_aa: CAWSPRVNEKLFF
cdr3_nt: TGTGCCTGGAGCCCCCGGGTTAATGAAAAACTGTTTTTT

clone_size: NA
v_call: TRBV5-1
j_call: TRBJ2-7
d_call: NA
cdr3_aa: CASRGGYEQYF
cdr3_nt: TGCGCCAGCAGGGGAGGCTACGAGCAGTACTTC

clone_size: NA
v_call: TRBV9
j_call: TRBJ1-1
d_call: NA
cdr3_aa: CASSVSGDTEAFF
cdr3_nt: TGTGCCAGCAGCGTATCAGGGGACACTGAAGCTTTCTTT

clone_size: few
v_call: TRBV3-1/TRBV3-2
j_call: TRBJ2-7
d_call: NA
cdr3_aa: CASSQVPGEQYF
cdr3_nt: TGTGCCAGCAGCCAAGTTCCGGGCGAGCAGTACTTC

clone_size: NA
v_call: TRBV3-1/TRBV3-2
j_call: TRBJ2-3
d_call: NA
cdr3_aa: CASGESDTQYF
cdr3_nt: TGTGCCAGCGGTGAGTCAGATACGCAGTATTTT

clone_size: NA
v_call: TRBV13
j_call: TRBJ2-5
d_call: NA
cdr3_aa: CASSFTSWETQYF
cdr3_nt: TGTGCCAGCAGCTTTACTAGTTGGGAGACCCAGTACTTC

clone_size: NA
v_call: TRBV18
j_call: TRBJ1-2
d_call: NA
cdr3_aa: CASSPPPGNGYTF
cdr3_nt: TGTGCCAGCTCACCACCGCCAGGGAATGGCTACACCTTC

clone_size: NA
v_call: TRBV5-6
j_call: TRBJ2-2
d_call: TRBD2
cdr3_aa: CASSSLGERGVTGELFF
cdr3_nt: TGTGCCAGCAGCTCCCTTGGGGAGCGGGGTGTGACCGGGGAGCTGTTTTTT

clone_size: NA
v_call: TRBV7-9
j_call: TRBJ1-5
d_call: NA
cdr3_aa: CASSLFGGSGPQHF
cdr3_nt: TGTGCCAGCAGCTTATTTGGCGGTTCTGGTCCCCAGCATTTT

clone_size: NA
v_call: TRBV28
j_call: TRBJ2-7
d_call: NA
cdr3_aa: CASSLAAGYEQYF
cdr3_nt: TGTGCCAGCAGTTTGGCCGCGGGGTACGAGCAGTACTTC

clone_size: NA
v_call: TRBV24-1
j_call: TRBJ2-1
d_call: TRBD1
cdr3_aa: CATSDWGQGVYEQFF
cdr3_nt: TGTGCCACCAGTGACTGGGGGCAGGGGGTCTATGAGCAGTTCTTC

clone_size: NA
v_call: TRBV2
j_call: TRBJ2-1
d_call: TRBD2
cdr3_aa: CASIKAGGKREQFF
cdr3_nt: TGTGCCAGCATTAAAGCGGGAGGGAAAAGAGAGCAGTTCTTC

clone_size: NA
v_call: TRBV7-2
j_call: TRBJ1-4
d_call: TRBD1
cdr3_aa: CASSQDRGSWEKLFF
cdr3_nt: TGTGCCAGCAGCCAGGACAGGGGCAGTTGGGAAAAACTGTTTTTT

clone_size: NA
v_call: TRBV28
j_call: TRBJ1-1
d_call: NA
cdr3_aa: CASTDLRVAGDTEAFF
cdr3_nt: TGTGCCAGCACCGATTTGAGAGTCGCGGGGGACACTGAAGCTTTCTTT

clone_size: NA
v_call: TRBV3-1/TRBV3-2
j_call: TRBJ2-3
d_call: NA
cdr3_aa: CASSPLGGATDTQYF
cdr3_nt: TGTGCCAGCAGCCCCTTGGGGGGGGCCACAGATACGCAGTATTTT

clone_size: NA
v_call: TRBV21-1
j_call: TRBJ2-7
d_call: NA
cdr3_aa: CASSKVGQTCQQYF
cdr3_nt: TGTGCCAGCAGCAAAGTGGGACAGACCTGCCAGCAGTACTTC

clone_size: once
v_call: TRBV4-3
j_call: TRBJ1-2
d_call: NA
cdr3_aa: CASSQDVGTGSNYGYTF
cdr3_nt: TGCGCCAGCAGCCAAGATGTAGGGACTGGAAGTAACTATGGCTACACCTTC

clone_size: NA
v_call: TRBV6-5
j_call: TRBJ1-2
d_call: NA
cdr3_aa: CASSPMLGRNYGYTF
cdr3_nt: TGTGCCAGCAGTCCGATGTTGGGGCGCAACTATGGCTACACCTTC

clone_size: NA
v_call: TRBV9
j_call: TRBJ2-1
d_call: NA
cdr3_aa: CASSVVSWAENNEQFF
cdr3_nt: TGTGCCAGCAGCGTAGTGTCTTGGGCAGAGAACAATGAGCAGTTCTTC

clone_size: NA
v_call: TRBV2
j_call: TRBJ1-2
d_call: TRBD1
cdr3_aa: CASSERGQGLGYGYTF
cdr3_nt: TGTGCCAGCAGTGAAAGGGGACAGGGCCTAGGTTATGGCTACACCTTC

clone_size: once
v_call: TRBV2
j_call: TRBJ1-1
d_call: TRBD1
cdr3_aa: CASSGQGKNTEAFF
cdr3_nt: TGTGCCAGCAGTGGACAGGGTAAGAACACTGAAGCTTTCTTT

clone_size: NA
v_call: TRBV6-5
j_call: TRBJ1-2
d_call: NA
cdr3_aa: CASSLKGLYGYTF
cdr3_nt: TGTGCCAGCAGTCTTAAGGGGCTCTATGGCTACACCTTC

clone_size: NA
v_call: TRBV7-2
j_call: TRBJ1-2
d_call: NA
cdr3_aa: CASSLDSKNYGYTF
cdr3_nt: TGTGCCAGCAGCTTAGACAGCAAGAACTATGGCTACACCTTC

clone_size: few
v_call: TRBV3-1/TRBV3-2
j_call: TRBJ2-1
d_call: TRBD2
cdr3_aa: CASSLPGGGKQFF
cdr3_nt: TGTGCCAGCAGCCTCCCCGGGGGGGGTAAGCAGTTCTTC

clone_size: NA
v_call: TRBV5-1
j_call: TRBJ2-7
d_call: TRBD2
cdr3_aa: CASSLAREYEQYF
cdr3_nt: TGCGCCAGCAGCTTGGCGCGGGAGTACGAGCAGTACTTC

clone_size: NA
v_call: TRBV25-1
j_call: TRBJ2-7
d_call: NA
cdr3_aa: CASSRGSYEQYF
cdr3_nt: TGTGCCAGCAGCCGGGGCTCCTACGAGCAGTACTTC